This entry lists 30 T cell receptor beta chains sequenced from one sample in a study of blood T cell repertoires in COVID-19. The method was immunoSEQ multiplex PCR; TCRdb's version includes in-frame clones alone and lacks a portion of them. Of around 250,000 clones listed, more than 75% were seen once; the top ten hold roughly 1.7%. The specimen was PBMCs or T cells enriched from blood (not recorded which). Receptors originate from a woman in her fifties or sixties who had recovered from COVID-19.

The gene calls are TRBV10-2 and TRBJ2-7; 13 nucleotides line up with TRBD2. The germline V gene encodes CDR1 WSHSY and CDR2 SAAADI. J was trimmed by 0 bases and V by 11 bases; bases with no gene match: 25. The CDR3 extends over 21 amino acids. The CDR3 DNA sequence: TGCGCCGGCGGCGGAAGCCCGTCGAGACTAGCGGGAGGAGGGAGCTCCTACGAGCAGTACTTC. This codes for CAGGGSPSRLAGGGSSYEQYF.

The V and J genes are TRBV25-1 and TRBJ1-2, with D possibly being TRBD1 (5 bases). Trimming took off 3 bases at V and 8 bases at J, with 13 bases between the two ends. The CDR3 has 13 residues. Per germline, CDR1 MGHDK and CDR2 SYGVNS. In DNA form, the CDR3 reads TGTGCCAGCAGTGATCGTGTCAGGGCGGGCTACACCTTC. Its translation is CASSDRVRAGYTF.

The CDR3 loop is CASSSSTSASSYNEQFF. Here the CDR3 DNA reads TGCGCCAGCAGCTCATCCACTAGCGCAAGCTCCTACAATGAGCAGTTCTTC. This sequence joins TRBV5-1 and TRBJ2-1; 7 bases match TRBD2. Germline V lookup: CDR1 SGHRS, CDR2 YFSETQ. The CDR3 totals 17 residues. V was pared by 3 bases and J by 0 bases, with 9 bases of the junction left unmatched.

The rearrangement links TRBV4-1 to TRBJ1-5, with D possibly matching TRBD1 (5 bases). V lost 1 base, J lost 1 base, and 14 bases lay in between. The CDR3 loop spans 17 amino acids. Per germline, CDR1 MGHRA and CDR2 YSYEKL. DNA for the CDR3: TGCGCCAGCAGCCAAGTTAGGGCAGGGCTAAGCAATCAGCCCCAGCATTTT. As protein: CASSQVRAGLSNQPQHF.

In DNA form, the CDR3 reads TGTGCCAGCAGCTTAGATCGAACTAGCGGTGAGCAGTACTTC. This codes for CASSLDRTSGEQYF. This chain connects TRBV11-2 to TRBJ2-7; 8 bases align to TRBD2. The V segment lost 0 bases and the J segment 7 bases; nucleotides outside the gene matches: 5. The germline gives CDR1 SGHAT, CDR2 FQNNGV. There are 14 residues in the CDR3.

The rearrangement uses TRBV27 and TRBJ2-1, with 8 bases lining up with TRBD2. The V gene's germline CDR1 is MNHEY and CDR2 SMNVEV (reference sequence). This CDR3 spans 16 amino acids. J was trimmed by 3 bases and V by 1 base; bases with no gene match: 5. The CDR3 nucleotides read TGTGCCAGCAGTTTATTTGGTAGCGGGATCTACAATGAGCAGTTCTTC. Encoded protein: CASSLFGSGIYNEQFF.

This chain uses TRBV9 with TRBJ2-7; 8 nucleotides agree with TRBD1. The CDR3 is made up of 14 amino acids. Germline V gene lookup returns CDR1 SGDLS and CDR2 YYNGEE. Trimming took 1 base from V and 3 from J; bases not matched to a gene: 3. The CDR3 region has the DNA TGTGCCAGCAGCGTAACAGGGGGTGTCTACGAGCAGTACTTC. This codes for CASSVTGGVYEQYF.

J is TRBJ1-2 and V is TRBV12-3 or TRBV12-4; 7 bases are shared with TRBD1. CDR3 size: 13 residues. The ends lost 5 bases at V and 5 bases at J; junction bases unmatched: 5. The DNA of the CDR3 is TGTGCCAGCAGTACCGGGACAGCGTATGGCTACACCTTC. It yields the protein CASSTGTAYGYTF.

This chain connects TRBV19 to TRBJ2-7; 10 bases are shared with TRBD1. From germline, CDR1 is LNHDA and CDR2 SQIVND (reference sequence). V trimming: 5 bases; J trimming: 5 bases; junction bases outside the gene matches: 12. This CDR3 has 16 residues. This CDR3 is CASSRWERTGGNEQYF. CDR3 bases: TGTGCCAGTAGTCGATGGGAGAGGACAGGGGGGAACGAGCAGTACTTC.

The chain is built from TRBV7-2 and TRBJ1-2, with D perhaps matching TRBD1 (6 bases). CDR3 length: 15 residues. Germline-derived CDR1 and CDR2 are SGHTA and FQGNSA. V gave up 1 base and J gave up 2 bases, with 11 bases separating them. The CDR3 DNA reads as TGTGCCAGCAGCTTAGTAAGGGGGGGAAACTATGGCTACACCTTC. Protein sequence: CASSLVRGGNYGYTF. Supplemented by reference TRBV7-2 and TRBJ1-2, the full variable domain reads GAGVSQSPSNKVTEKGKDVELRCDPISGHTALYWYRQSLGQGLEFLIYFQGNSAPDKSGLPSDRFSAERTGGSVSTLTIQRTQQEDSAVYLCASSLVRGGNYGYTFGSGTRLTVV.

This chain joins TRBV18 and TRBJ2-7, with 12 nucleotides matching TRBD1. The CDR3 extends over 15 amino acids. V gave up 3 bases and J gave up 5 bases; unmatched junction bases: 5. The germline V gene has CDR1 KGHSH and CDR2 LQKENI. The CDR3 spells CASSPGQGAPHEQYF. In DNA form, the CDR3 reads TGTGCCAGCTCACCGGGACAGGGGGCTCCCCACGAGCAGTACTTC.

The chain's CDR3 is CASKGKGVNYGYTF. The CDR3 coding sequence is TGTGCCAGCAAAGGAAAGGGGGTTAACTATGGCTACACCTTC. The V and J genes are TRBV6-5 and TRBJ1-2; maybe TRBD1 (6 bases). Germline values: CDR1 MNHEY, CDR2 SVGAGI. Trimming removed 7 bases at V and 1 base at J, with 13 bases between. The CDR3 runs to 14 residues.

This rearrangement joins TRBV2 to TRBJ1-4; D is undetermined. The CDR3 loop spans 13 amino acids. Germline CDR1 and CDR2: SNHLY and FYNNEI. Trimming left V 3 bases short and J 10 bases short, with 12 bases between. In DNA, the CDR3 is TGTGCCAGCAGTGAGGAGTCCTTGGGAAAACTGTTTTTT. The encoded protein is CASSEESLGKLFF. The variable domain in full, completed from reference TRBV2 and TRBJ1-4, reads EPEVTQTPSHQVTQMGQEVILRCVPISNHLYFYWYRQILGQKVEFLVSFYNNEISEKSEIFDDQFSVERPDGSNFTLKIRSTKLEDSAMYFCASSEESLGKLFFGSGTQLSVL.

This chain connects TRBV25-1 to TRBJ1-1, with unresolved D. Germline CDR1 and CDR2: MGHDK and SYGVNS. The V end was cut by 5 bases, the J end by 6 bases, with 16 bases between. This CDR3 is 14 amino acids long. The CDR3 DNA reads as TGTGCCAGCAGTCCACCCCAGGAAGCTGCTGAAGCTTTCTTT. Translating gives CASSPPQEAAEAFF.

This clone was observed a few times. The rearrangement uses TRBV7-2 and TRBJ1-2; weak D call: TRBD1 (6 bases). V was cut by 11 bases and J by 4 bases, with 14 bases left in between. Germline values: CDR1 SGHTA, CDR2 FQGNSA. The CDR3 runs to 12 residues. The CDR3 DNA reads TGTGCCGGGGGGGGGCGCTCCTATGGCTACACCTTC. It yields the protein CAGGGRSYGYTF.

The chain is built from TRBV6-5 and TRBJ2-5; D is undetermined. Germline CDR1 reads MNHEY; CDR2 reads SVGAGI. V was shortened by 6 bases and J by 3 bases, with 14 bases between the two germline ends. This CDR3 has 14 amino acids. The CDR3 sequence: CASSDLYTKETQYF. CDR3 DNA sequence: TGTGCCAGCAGCGATTTGTACACGAAAGAGACCCAGTACTTC.

The chain links TRBV7-9 to TRBJ1-2; D not certain. Germline values: CDR1 SEHNR, CDR2 FQNEAQ (reference sequence). CDR3 length: 13 residues. Deletions cut 7 bases from V and 8 bases from J, with 17 bases between. The CDR3 reads CASTSGSAGGYTF. CDR3 sequence (DNA): TGTGCCAGCACATCCGGGAGTGCGGGAGGCTACACCTTC.

This clone turned up a few times. The chain uses TRBV11-3 and TRBJ2-1, with 9 bases identical to TRBD2. The CDR3 is 14 residues long. Per the germline V gene, CDR1 is SGHNT and CDR2 is YENEEA. V trimming: 1 base; J trimming: 7 bases; junction bases outside the gene matches: 2. The DNA of the CDR3 is TGTGCCAGCAGCTTAGGCGGGAGGGTTAATGAGCAGTTCTTC. Its translation: CASSLGGRVNEQFF.

This chain uses TRBV10-3 with TRBJ1-2; 8 positions agree with TRBD1. Trimming at V came to 3 bases and at J to 14 bases, leaving 17 bases not matched to a gene. CDR3 length equals 15 residues. The V gene's germline CDR1 is ENHRY and CDR2 SYGVKD. The CDR3 coding sequence is TGTGCCATCAGTGATAGGGGGGACAGGCCCCCTGGGGGGACCTTC. Translating it yields CAISDRGDRPPGGTF.

The rearrangement links TRBV27 to TRBJ1-3; D unresolved. This CDR3 is built from 14 residues. The V end was cut by 5 bases, the J end by 1 base, with 9 bases between. Germline lookup yields CDR1 MNHEY and CDR2 SMNVEV (reference sequence). This CDR3 reads CASSGHSSGNTIYF. Written as DNA, the CDR3 is TGTGCCAGCAGTGGCCACAGTTCTGGAAACACCATATATTTT.

The rearrangement uses TRBV5-6 and TRBJ2-1; D might be TRBD2 (5 bases). The CDR3 runs to 15 residues. Trimming took off 2 bases at V and 0 bases at J, with 9 bases between the two ends. Germline V gives CDR1 SGHDT, CDR2 YYEEEE. The DNA of the CDR3 is TGTGCCAGCAGCTTCCGACTACGCTCCTACAATGAGCAGTTCTTC. Encoded protein: CASSFRLRSYNEQFF.

The V gene is TRBV30, the J gene TRBJ1-1; D remains ambiguous. The CDR3 is 14 residues long. CDR1 and CDR2 (germline): GTSNPN, SVGIG (reference sequence). V was shortened by 1 base and J by 1 base, with 10 bases between the two germline ends. The CDR3 DNA is TGTGCCTGGAGTGAATCAGGCCGGAACACTGAAGCTTTCTTT. Translation gives CAWSESGRNTEAFF. Drawing the rest from reference TRBV30 and TRBJ1-1, the complete variable domain is SQTIHQWPATLVQPVGSPLSLECTVEGTSNPNLYWYRQAAGRGLQLLFYSVGIGQISSEVPQNLSASRPQDRQFILSSKKLLLSDSGFYLCAWSESGRNTEAFFGQGTRLTVV.

The rearrangement joins TRBV6-5 to TRBJ2-3, with a tentative D call TRBD1 (6 bases). The V gene's germline CDR1 is MNHEY and CDR2 SVGAGI. Trimming shortened V by 6 bases and J by 6 bases, and 19 bases separated the two germline ends. This CDR3 has 15 amino acids. CDR3 DNA: TGTGCCAGCAGACCGCCAGGGGTTCGAGGGGATACGCAGTATTTT. It encodes CASRPPGVRGDTQYF.

The genes are TRBV6-2 or TRBV6-3 and TRBJ1-2, with a possible D match to TRBD1 (5 bases). V was clipped by 0 bases and J by 4 bases, with 9 bases between them. This CDR3 spans 14 amino acids. Germline lookup yields CDR1 MNHEY and CDR2 SVGEGT. The CDR3 protein is CASSYSEGIYGYTF. The CDR3 nucleotides are TGTGCCAGCAGTTACTCGGAGGGGATCTATGGCTACACCTTC.

The chain joins TRBV4-3 to TRBJ1-5, with TRBD1 matching over 7 bases. V dropped 0 bases and J dropped 6; count of bases not matched to a gene: 2. Germline-derived CDR1 and CDR2 are LGHNA and YSLEER. The CDR3 consists of 14 residues. The CDR3 here is CASSQETGPQPQHF. DNA for the CDR3: TGCGCCAGCAGCCAAGAGACAGGGCCTCAGCCCCAGCATTTT.

This clone was seen more than once but under ten times. CDR3 sequence reads: CASRRQGKEDTQYF. The DNA of the CDR3 is TGCGCCAGCCGACGACAGGGGAAAGAAGATACGCAGTATTTT. The chain couples TRBV5-1 to TRBJ2-3; 8 bases agree with TRBD1. J lost 5 bases, V lost 7 bases, and 9 bases had no gene match. The CDR3 totals 14 residues. CDR1 and CDR2 from the germline V gene are SGHRS and YFSETQ.

V is TRBV4-3 and J is TRBJ2-7; 10 nucleotides align to TRBD2. Germline CDR1 and CDR2: LGHNA and YSLEER. The CDR3 extends over 15 amino acids. J gave up 1 base and V 4 bases, and 4 bases lay outside the gene matches. The CDR3 here is CASSLLAGGSYEQYF. For the CDR3, the DNA is TGCGCCAGCAGCCTCTTAGCGGGGGGTTCCTACGAGCAGTACTTC.

The V call is TRBV5-1, the J call TRBJ2-4; 8 bases are shared with TRBD1. Trimming cost V 4 bases and J 7 bases; bases outside gene matches: 7. The length of the CDR3 is 14 residues. Germline CDR1 and CDR2: SGHRS and YFSETQ. The CDR3 loop reads CASSHGTGGNIQYF. CDR3 DNA: TGCGCCAGCAGCCACGGGACAGGTGGGAACATTCAGTACTTC.

This sequence joins TRBV6-5 and TRBJ1-1; the match to TRBD1 covers 9 bases. The germline CDR1 and CDR2 sequences are MNHEY and SVGAGI. Trimming removed 4 bases from V and 3 bases from J; junction bases left unmatched: 3. This CDR3 spans 14 amino acids. CDR3 DNA sequence: TGTGCCAGCAGTTTAGGGACAGGGCACACTGAAGCTTTCTTT. It translates to CASSLGTGHTEAFF.

The chain uses TRBV7-2 and TRBJ1-5; 9 nucleotides align to TRBD1. The CDR3 runs to 16 residues. With V trimmed by 1 base and J by 4 bases, 5 bases remained unmatched. The germline CDR1 and CDR2 sequences are SGHTA and FQGNSA. The CDR3 bases are TGTGCCAGCAGCTTAGGGGACAGGGTGGGGAATCAGCCCCAGCATTTT. Its translation: CASSLGDRVGNQPQHF. Variable domain in full (rest from reference TRBV7-2 and TRBJ1-5): GAGVSQSPSNKVTEKGKDVELRCDPISGHTALYWYRQSLGQGLEFLIYFQGNSAPDKSGLPSDRFSAERTGGSVSTLTIQRTQQEDSAVYLCASSLGDRVGNQPQHFGDGTRLSIL.